The clone carrying this T cell receptor (beta chain) is large by share. Its matching antigen is unknown. This CDR3 comprises 15 residues. V lost 1 base and J 5 bases, leaving 14 bases between the germline ends. Germline CDR1 SGHTA, CDR2 FQGNSA. Oncomine TCR Beta short-read sequencing was applied to DNA from cultured CD4+ T cells. TCRdb re-called the PCR reads through MiXCR, storing one row per CDR3 protein. The repertoire holds more than 12,000 distinct CDR3 sequences, with around 30% as singletons. These data come from a study of vaccination and CD4 T cells after COVID-19. Study summary: The stimulating agents, overlapping spike peptides, came from SARS-CoV-2, HCoV-NL63, HCoV-OC43 and HCoV-229E. Study outcomes and limitations: Looking at convalescent patients, 304 of their 307 vaccine-specific clones were spike mono-reactive. Among convalescent patients, a median approximately 86% of reactive clones emerged only after vaccination.

Treatment here: approximately 10-day PBMC culture with coronavirus spike peptide pools or control peptides (ViraFEST assay). With peptide pools, ViraFEST first expanded antigen-specific T cells and afterwards sequenced their TCRs. The sequenced sample consisted of cultured CD4+ T cells from blood. The TCR comes from a human donor with COVID-19. The chain couples TRBV7-2 to TRBJ2-5; no definite D call. The CDR3 loop reads CASSLDPKAWETQYF. The CDR3 DNA sequence: TGTGCCAGCAGCTTAGACCCGAAAGCGTGGGAGACCCAGTACTTC.